This entry lists 28 T cell receptor beta chains sequenced from one sample in a study of CD8+CD57+ T cells in acquired aplastic anemia. Genomic DNA served as template for TCR beta VDJ and CDR3 profiling. TCRdb re-analysed the reads in MiXCR, keeping a single row per CDR3 protein. The sample records roughly 200,000 distinct CDR3 sequences, roughly 55% being singletons. What was sequenced was sorted CD4+, CD8+, or CD8+CD57+ T cells (not recorded which) from PBMCs. The receptors originated from a human donor in good health.

V gene TRBV20-1 combines with J gene TRBJ2-7; 11 nucleotides line up with TRBD1. With V trimmed by 1 base and J by 3 bases, 11 bases remained unmatched. The CDR3 has 17 residues. Per germline, CDR1 DFQATT and CDR2 SNEGSKA (reference sequence). In DNA form, the CDR3 reads TGCAGTGCTAGAGGTGGAGGACAGGGGGCTAGAAGCTACGAGCAGTACTTC. Encoded protein: CSARGGGQGARSYEQYF.

This chain connects TRBV7-9 to TRBJ1-6; perhaps TRBD1 as D (5 bases). Trimming shortened V by 5 bases and J by 7 bases, and 15 bases separated the two germline ends. Germline CDR1 is SEHNR and CDR2 is FQNEAQ (reference sequence). This CDR3 is 15 amino acids long. This chain's CDR3 is CASSKRTYENSPLHF. Here the CDR3 DNA reads TGTGCCAGCAGCAAACGGACATATGAGAATTCACCCCTCCACTTT.

With regard to this clonotype: Relative to the germline gene, one junction end is altered; a read error may explain this. The J gene is TRBJ1-3, the V gene TRBV10-3; D remains unclear. Germline V gene lookup returns CDR1 ENHRY and CDR2 SYGVKD. The CDR3 consists of 14 residues. This CDR3 reads CAISGRQTGNTIHF. The CDR3 DNA follows: TGTGCCATCAGTGGGCGTCAGACGGGAAACACCATACATTTT.

The gene calls are TRBV12-3 or TRBV12-4 and TRBJ2-1, with 10 positions matching TRBD2. Unmatched junction bases numbered 8, after V lost 6 bases and J lost 6 bases. This CDR3 has 15 amino acids. This CDR3 is CASSESGGALNEQFF. CDR3 DNA: TGTGCCAGCAGCGAGAGCGGGGGGGCCCTCAATGAGCAGTTCTTC.

The V gene is TRBV20-1, the J gene TRBJ2-5; 14 bases line up with TRBD2. Looked up from germline, CDR1 is DFQATT and CDR2 is SNEGSKA (reference sequence). This CDR3 spans 13 amino acids. With V trimmed by 8 bases and J by 4 bases, 3 bases remained unmatched. CDR3 in DNA: TGCAGTTTGGGACTAGCGGGAGCAGAGACCCAGTACTTC. Translated, it gives CSLGLAGAETQYF.

V is TRBV24-1 and J is TRBJ2-2; 9 bases agree with TRBD1. The CDR3 has 18 amino acids. CDR1 KGHDR and CDR2 SFDVKD come from the germline V gene. With V trimmed by 5 bases and J by 2 bases, 11 bases remained unmatched. The CDR3 protein is CATSARSGTGPNTGELFF. CDR3 sequence (DNA): TGTGCCACCAGTGCCCGCTCCGGGACAGGGCCAAACACCGGGGAGCTGTTTTTT.

This chain connects TRBV9 to TRBJ1-1, with D tentatively TRBD1 (6 bases). CDR1 is SGDLS and CDR2 is YYNGEE in the germline V gene. Trimming took 0 bases from V and 1 from J, leaving 10 bases between them. This CDR3 has 15 residues. CDR3 loop: CASSVDGRGNTEAFF. The CDR3 DNA is TGTGCCAGCAGCGTAGATGGCAGGGGGAACACTGAAGCTTTCTTT. Full variable domain (remainder filled in from reference TRBV9 and TRBJ1-1): DSGVTQTPKHLITATGQRVTLRCSPRSGDLSVYWYQQSLDQGLQFLIQYYNGEERAKGNILERFSAQQFPDLHSELNLSSLELGDSALYFCASSVDGRGNTEAFFGQGTRLTVV.

This clonotype was picked up many times. The rearrangement links TRBV7-9 to TRBJ2-3, with a weak D call TRBD1 (6 bases). Germline assignment: CDR1 SEHNR and CDR2 FQNEAQ (reference sequence). This CDR3 has 12 amino acids. Trimming took 5 bases from V and 6 from J, leaving 9 bases between them. CDR3: CASSPGVDTQYF. CDR3 nucleotides: TGTGCCAGCAGCCCAGGGGTTGATACGCAGTATTTT.

J is TRBJ2-1 and V is TRBV15, with 14 bases matching TRBD2. From germline, CDR1 is LNHNV and CDR2 YYDKDF (reference sequence). Trimming removed 1 base from V and 4 bases from J; junction bases left unmatched: 0. This CDR3 region has 16 residues. CDR3 in DNA: TGTGCCACCAGCAGAGGGACTAGCGGGGGGTACAATGAGCAGTTCTTC. As protein: CATSRGTSGGYNEQFF.

The CDR3 is CASSPGLTNYGYTF. The CDR3 DNA reads as TGTGCCAGCAGCCCCGGGCTTACTAACTATGGCTACACCTTC. This rearrangement joins TRBV7-9 to TRBJ1-2; D uncertain. Germline lookup yields CDR1 SEHNR and CDR2 FQNEAQ (reference sequence). The V and J ends lost 5 bases and 0 bases respectively, with 10 bases between them. This CDR3 spans 14 amino acids.

The chain employs TRBV7-9 and TRBJ1-2; tentatively, D is TRBD1 (5 bases). CDR1 and CDR2 from the germline V gene are SEHNR and FQNEAQ (reference sequence). The CDR3 sequence is 11 residues long. Trimming cost V 10 bases and J 4 bases, with 10 bases left between them. The DNA of the CDR3 is TGTGCCATCCGACAGTCCTATGGCTACACCTTC. Translated: CAIRQSYGYTF.

The gene calls are TRBV20-1 and TRBJ1-6; D gene uncertain. The germline CDR1 and CDR2 sequences are DFQATT and SNEGSKA (reference sequence). The ends were cut back, 1 base at V and 6 bases at J, with 16 bases in the middle. CDR3 size: 16 residues. CDR3 sequence: CSARAITDQPNSPLHF. The CDR3 DNA reads TGCAGTGCTAGAGCTATAACAGACCAACCTAATTCACCCCTCCACTTT.

Ten or more counts support this clonotype. V is TRBV10-3 and J is TRBJ2-7; maybe TRBD2 (6 bases). The CDR3 covers 15 residues. V was shortened by 0 bases and J by 5 bases, with 14 bases between the two germline ends. CDR1 is ENHRY, CDR2 SYGVKD, per germline. CDR3 residues: CAISESGGAGNEQYF. CDR3 bases: TGTGCCATCAGTGAGTCGGGAGGCGCTGGGAACGAGCAGTACTTC.

This clonotype occurred many times. The genes are TRBV4-1 and TRBJ2-7; D gene unclear. Germline V lookup: CDR1 MGHRA, CDR2 YSYEKL. Trimming removed 0 bases from V and 7 bases from J, with 16 bases in between. The CDR3 totals 15 residues. The CDR3 DNA reads TGCGCCAGCAGCCAAGATAAAGTGGAGACTCGGGAGCAGTACTTC. This translates into CASSQDKVETREQYF.

The rearrangement joins TRBV15 to TRBJ1-2; D is possibly TRBD1 (5 bases). The CDR3 loop spans 17 amino acids. CDR1 is LNHNV and CDR2 is YYDKDF in the germline V gene (reference sequence). The V gene lost 2 bases and the J gene lost 0 bases, with 16 bases spanning the gap. Here the CDR3 reads CATSRRTGTAANYGYTF. Written as DNA, the CDR3 is TGTGCCACCAGCAGAAGAACCGGGACGGCTGCTAACTATGGCTACACCTTC.

The chain is built from TRBV19 and TRBJ1-3; D gene uncertain. V lost 5 bases to trimming and J lost 2 bases, with 4 bases between them. Germline V CDR1 and CDR2: LNHDA, SQIVND (reference sequence). The CDR3 runs to 12 residues. The CDR3 bases are TGTGCCAGTAGTGCGGCTGGAAACACCATATATTTT. Amino acids: CASSAAGNTIYF.

J is TRBJ2-3 and V is TRBV19; maybe TRBD2 (7 bases). The CDR3 runs 16 residues. In germline, CDR1 is LNHDA, CDR2 SQIVND (reference sequence). V lost 7 bases, J lost 3 bases, and 20 bases lay in between. The CDR3 protein is CASTKRRGGGTDTQYF. In DNA form, the CDR3 reads TGTGCCAGTACAAAAAGGAGAGGGGGGGGGACAGATACGCAGTATTTT. Combining the CDR3 with reference TRBV19 and TRBJ2-3 gives the whole variable domain DGGITQSPKYLFRKEGQNVTLSCEQNLNHDAMYWYRQDPGQGLRLIYYSQIVNDFQKGDIAEGYSVSREKKESFPLTVTSAQKNPTAFYLCASTKRRGGGTDTQYFGPGTRLTVL.

This clonotype has just a few counts. The chain couples TRBV24-1 to TRBJ2-2; the D gene is possibly TRBD1 (5 bases). The ends were cut back, 4 bases at V and 3 bases at J, with 14 bases in the middle. The CDR3 length is 16 residues. Looked up from germline, CDR1 is KGHDR and CDR2 is SFDVKD. DNA for the CDR3: TGTGCCACCAGTGACCTCAAGGTCAGGGACACCGGGGAGCTGTTTTTT. Its translation is CATSDLKVRDTGELFF.

The chain joins TRBV6-2 or TRBV6-3 to TRBJ1-5; D is ambiguous. V was cut by 6 bases and J by 1 base, with 7 bases left in between. The germline V gene encodes CDR1 MNHEY and CDR2 SVGEGT. The CDR3 has 13 residues. In DNA form, the CDR3 reads TGTGCCAGCAGCCCAGACAGCAATCAGCCCCAGCATTTT. Protein: CASSPDSNQPQHF.

The chain links TRBV7-4 to TRBJ2-5; 9 positions agree with TRBD2. CDR1 is SGHVT and CDR2 is SQSDAQ in the germline V gene. The J segment lost 5 bases and the V segment lost 3 bases, leaving 7 bases of the junction unmatched. The CDR3 loop spans 15 amino acids. CDR3 in DNA: TGTGCCAGCAGCTTTAGCGGGAGTAACTTGGAGACCCAGTACTTC. This gives the protein CASSFSGSNLETQYF.

On this clonotype: Compared with germline, one end of the junction differs, possibly owing to a read error. The chain uses TRBV5-5 and TRBJ2-7, with a tentative D call TRBD1 (5 bases). The CDR3 is 14 amino acids. CDR1 SGHKS and CDR2 YYEKEE come from the germline V gene (reference sequence). The CDR3 region is CASSTSGMSYEQYF. The CDR3 region has the DNA TGCGCCAGCAGCACTTCAGGGATGTCCTACGAACAGTACTTC.

The V gene is TRBV7-9, the J gene TRBJ2-1; the match to TRBD2 covers 14 bases. There are 17 residues in the CDR3. CDR1 is SEHNR and CDR2 is FQNEAQ in the germline V gene (reference sequence). V was pared by 3 bases and J by 0 bases, with 1 base of the junction left unmatched. DNA for the CDR3: TGTGCCAGCAGCTTTGGGACTAGCGGGAGCTCCTACAATGAGCAGTTCTTC. This encodes CASSFGTSGSSYNEQFF. Complete variable domain (other parts from reference TRBV7-9 and TRBJ2-1): DTGVSQNPRHKITKRGQNVTFRCDPISEHNRLYWYRQTLGQGPEFLTYFQNEAQLEKSRLLSDRFSAERPKGSFSTLEIQRTEQGDSAMYLCASSFGTSGSSYNEQFFGPGTRLTVL.

This clonotype showed up just once. One end of the junction is discordant with germline, which a read error may explain. The CDR3 reads CASPPSGNAGELFF. CDR3 in DNA: TGTGCCAGCCCCCCTAGCGGGAACGCCGGGGAGCTGTTTTTT. The rearrangement joins TRBV7-9 to TRBJ2-2; the match to TRBD2 covers 9 bases. The CDR3 is made up of 14 amino acids. Germline CDR1 is SEHNR and CDR2 is FQNEAQ (reference sequence).

V gene TRBV20-1 combines with J gene TRBJ2-1, with 8 positions matching TRBD2. The CDR3 length is 16 residues. CDR1 DFQATT and CDR2 SNEGSKA come from the germline V gene (reference sequence). V shed 0 bases, J shed 3 bases, and the junction held 7 bases outside the gene matches. The CDR3 DNA reads TGCAGTGCTAGAGATCTAGGGCGGGGGGACTACAATGAGCAGTTCTTC. Amino acids: CSARDLGRGDYNEQFF.

Many counts were recorded for this clonotype. V and J are TRBV20-1 and TRBJ2-2; TRBD1 aligns across 10 bases. Germline CDR1 is DFQATT and CDR2 is SNEGSKA (reference sequence). Unmatched junction bases numbered 14, after V lost 5 bases and J lost 8 bases. The CDR3 runs to 16 residues. This chain's CDR3 is CSAAAPGTGVSGELFF. The CDR3 nucleotides are TGCAGTGCTGCGGCACCCGGGACAGGGGTTTCAGGGGAGCTGTTTTTT.

There are a few counts of this clonotype. The J gene is TRBJ2-2, the V gene TRBV2; a weak D match, TRBD2 (6 bases). The V gene's germline CDR1 is SNHLY and CDR2 FYNNEI. The CDR3 is 15 amino acids. V lost 5 bases, J lost 0 bases, and 10 bases lay in between. The CDR3 is CASSLGGTNTGELFF. DNA for the CDR3: TGTGCCAGCAGTCTGGGGGGAACGAACACCGGGGAGCTGTTTTTT.

The rearrangement uses TRBV19 and TRBJ2-3; 8 nucleotides align to TRBD2. CDR1 and CDR2 (germline): LNHDA, SQIVND (reference sequence). Unmatched junction bases numbered 16, after V lost 5 bases and J lost 3 bases. The CDR3 contains 18 residues. CDR3 amino acids: CASSFQTGASGYTDTQYF. CDR3 in DNA: TGTGCCAGTAGTTTCCAGACAGGTGCTAGCGGGTATACAGATACGCAGTATTTT.

The chain joins TRBV5-4 to TRBJ1-5, with D perhaps matching TRBD1 (5 bases). Germline V gene data show CDR1 as SGHNT and CDR2 as YYREEE (reference sequence). This CDR3 region has 15 residues. The V end lost 0 bases, the J end lost 8 bases, and 15 bases lay between the germline ends. CDR3: CASSLVPGPQEPQHF. In DNA, the CDR3 is TGTGCCAGCAGCTTGGTCCCAGGGCCACAGGAGCCCCAGCATTTT.